The clone carrying this TCR beta chain was seen at least ten times. The antigen is not known. TCRdb ran MiXCR on the multiplex PCR reads and lists one entry per CDR3 protein. The sample shows under 150,000 distinct CDR3 sequences, approximately 20% of them seen only once. The data originate from a study of breast tumors, draining lymph nodes, adjacent tissues. The lymph nodes were axillary draining lymph nodes from breast cancer patients. CDR3 length equals 17 residues. CDR1 is MDHEN and CDR2 is SYDVKM in the germline V gene. Trimming at V came to 0 bases and at J to 2 bases, leaving 8 bases not matched to a gene. Findings and limits, study-wide: Tumor TCR diversity was below lymph nodes but above nontumor tissue.

The clonotype originates from a female donor with breast cancer. Some clones in this sample may be carry-over from other donors' samples. The sample comprised axillary lymph node tissue. This chain uses TRBV28 with TRBJ2-7; 9 nucleotides line up with TRBD1. The CDR3 DNA sequence: TGTGCCAGCAGTTTATGGAGCCACCGGGACAGGGCCTACGAGCAGTACTTC. Its translation is CASSLWSHRDRAYEQYF. The full variable domain, its missing parts supplied by reference TRBV28 and TRBJ2-7, is DVKVTQSSRYLVKRTGEKVFLECVQDMDHENMFWYRQDPGLGLRLIYFSYDVKMKEKGDIPEGYSVSREKKERFSLILESASTNQTSMYLCASSLWSHRDRAYEQYFGPGTRLTVT.